This TCR beta chain was sequenced in a study of radiotherapy plus CTLA-4 blockade in lung cancer. Study details: Objective responses arose in approximately 17% of patients, and about 32% experienced disease control. Regarding the study as a whole: Response, reportedly, was best predicted by interferon-beta along with early blood T cell clone dynamics. TCR clones of tumor origin grew in blood after radiotherapy plus ipilimumab.

The CDR3 contains 13 residues. The germline V gene has CDR1 MRHNA and CDR2 SNTAGT. Between the trimmed V and J ends, which lost 4 bases and 3 bases, there was a span of 6 bases. The assay was immunoSEQ multiplex PCR, and TCRdb's table has in-frame clones only and misses some. The sample consists of 90,000 to 100,000 clones, 82% of them appearing once. This clone appeared a few times. Its antigen remains unknown. Focal radiation with ipilimumab CTLA-4 blockade was given to patients with chemo-refractory metastatic non-small-cell lung cancer. This receptor was identified in a human donor with non-small cell lung cancer that progressed on radiotherapy plus ipilimumab. The input for sequencing was peripheral blood, taken from a patient treated with radiotherapy plus ipilimumab. The genes are TRBV6-4 and TRBJ2-2; perhaps D is TRBD1 or TRBD2 (5 bases each). The CDR3 protein is CASSGDDTGELFF. CDR3 DNA sequence: TGTGCCAGCAGTGGGGACGACACCGGGGAGCTGTTTTTT.